These 27 T cell receptor beta chains share one sample of origin, sequenced in a study of identical twins' blood T cells. TCRdb reanalysed the 5' RACE reads using MiXCR and keeps one entry per CDR3 protein. The sample consists of 350,000 to 400,000 distinct CDR3 sequences, over 25% of them appearing once. The sample was PBMCs. The receptors were gathered from a woman between 18 and 50 years old in good health.

The chain carries TRBV21-1 and TRBJ2-3; TRBD2, the table's D call, was not compared with the DNA. TRBV21-1 is a documented pseudogene. The CDR3 spans 16 residues. CDR3 loop: CASGYFGRTLTDAQYF. CDR3 coding DNA: TGTGCCAGCGGATACTTTGGACGGACTCTCACAGATGCGCAGTATTTT.

This clonotype came up once. The chain employs TRBV12-3 or TRBV12-4 and TRBJ1-2; TRBD1 agrees at 7 bases. With V trimmed by 4 bases and J by 2 bases, 7 bases remained unmatched. The CDR3 consists of 15 residues. CDR3 protein: CASSSRRGLNYGYTF. CDR3 nucleotide sequence: TGTGCCAGCAGTTCGAGGAGGGGGCTGAACTATGGCTACACCTTC.

The V and J genes are TRBV30 and TRBJ1-1, with D possibly being TRBD1 (6 bases). The CDR3 length is 15 residues. Looked up from germline, CDR1 is GTSNPN and CDR2 is SVGIG (reference sequence). V lost 2 bases to trimming and J lost 4 bases, with 17 bases between them. The CDR3 loop is CAWSHATGLFTEAFF. DNA for the CDR3: TGTGCCTGGAGTCACGCCACAGGGCTGTTCACTGAAGCTTTCTTT.

The chain couples TRBV19 to TRBJ2-1, with 10 bases identical to TRBD2. Germline assignment: CDR1 LNHDA and CDR2 SQIVND (reference sequence). There are 16 residues in the CDR3. Trimming cost V 5 bases and J 7 bases; bases outside gene matches: 11. DNA for the CDR3: TGTGCCAGTAGTTCCTTCAGCGGGGGGGCCGATAATGAGCAGTTCTTC. Protein product: CASSSFSGGADNEQFF.

The rearrangement links TRBV7-9 to TRBJ2-2; D gene unclear. Germline CDR1 and CDR2: SEHNR and FQNEAQ (reference sequence). V lost 3 bases to trimming and J lost 8 bases, with 16 bases between them. The CDR3 extends over 15 amino acids. CDR3 bases: TGTGCCAGCAGCTTTTCGACACAAAAGTCGGGGGAGCTGTTTTTT. Protein product: CASSFSTQKSGELFF.

The chain is built from TRBV5-6 and TRBJ1-5, with 7 bases matching TRBD1. The CDR3 length is 16 residues. Per germline, CDR1 SGHDT and CDR2 YYEEEE. The V gene end was trimmed by 2 bases and the J gene end by 4 bases; junction bases not matched to a gene: 9. CDR3 in amino acids: CASSFFRQGPNQPQHF. The CDR3 DNA reads TGTGCCAGCAGCTTTTTCAGACAGGGCCCGAATCAGCCCCAGCATTTT. Full variable domain (missing parts from reference TRBV5-6 and TRBJ1-5): DAGVTQSPTHLIKTRGQQVTLRCSPKSGHDTVSWYQQALGQGPQFIFQYYEEEERQRGNFPDRFSGHQFPNYSSELNVNALLLGDSALYLCASSFFRQGPNQPQHFGDGTRLSIL.

This clonotype turned up a few times. The genes are TRBV20-1 and TRBJ1-1, with D unclear. Germline V gene sequence: CDR1 DFQATT, CDR2 SNEGSKA (reference sequence). Trimming pared 1 base from V and 9 bases from J, leaving 15 bases between. This CDR3 is built from 13 residues. The CDR3 DNA follows: TGCAGTGCTAGAGGTCACAGCGCACTTCAAGCTTTCTTT. It specifies CSARGHSALQAFF.

CDR3 coding DNA: TGCAGTGCGTTCACACCGGATCGGCACGGCTACACCTTC. This sequence encodes CSAFTPDRHGYTF. The rearrangement uses TRBV20-1 and TRBJ1-2; D call uncertain. Germline assignment: CDR1 DFQATT and CDR2 SNEGSKA (reference sequence). Deletions cut 6 bases from V and 8 bases from J, with 19 bases between. The CDR3 runs to 13 residues.

This clonotype was observed a few times. The chain joins TRBV6-2 or TRBV6-3 to TRBJ1-4; possible D gene TRBD1, 6 bases. Trimming removed 5 bases from V and 4 bases from J, with 14 bases in between. Per the germline V gene, CDR1 is MNHEY and CDR2 is SVGEGT. This CDR3 region has 15 residues. This CDR3 reads CASSLRDTFNEKLFF. CDR3 sequence (DNA): TGTGCCAGCAGTCTCCGGGACACCTTTAATGAAAAACTGTTTTTT.

The chain joins TRBV11-2 to TRBJ1-1; D may be TRBD1 (5 bases). V shed 5 bases and J shed 3 bases, with 13 bases lying between them. There are 14 residues in the CDR3. Germline CDR1 is SGHAT and CDR2 is FQNNGV. Here the CDR3 DNA reads TGTGCCAGCAGCCCACTGACGGGGGACACTGAAGCTTTCTTT. Translating it yields CASSPLTGDTEAFF.

V usage is TRBV2 and J usage is TRBJ2-3, with D perhaps TRBD1 or TRBD2 (5 bases each). V dropped 2 bases and J dropped 6 bases, with 6 bases sitting between them. Per the germline V gene, CDR1 is SNHLY and CDR2 is FYNNEI. The CDR3 is made up of 12 amino acids. Here the CDR3 reads CASSEWGDTQYF. CDR3 bases: TGTGCCAGCAGTGAATGGGGGGATACGCAGTATTTT.

The chain is built from TRBV3-1 and TRBJ1-5; 7 bases are shared with TRBD1. Germline CDR1 is LGHDT and CDR2 is YNNKEL (reference sequence). CDR3 length equals 14 residues. With 4 bases clipped from V and 7 bases from J, the junction kept 7 bases outside the gene matches. The DNA of the CDR3 is TGTGCCAGCAGCCCCCACCAGGGGGGGCAGCCCCAGCATTTT. This codes for CASSPHQGGQPQHF.

This clonotype was counted at least ten times. The rearrangement uses TRBV2 and TRBJ1-1, with D uncertain. The CDR3 length is 12 residues. Germline loops: CDR1 SNHLY, CDR2 FYNNEI. Deletions cut 6 bases from V and 3 bases from J, with 8 bases between. The CDR3: CASRDPYTEAFF. The DNA of the CDR3 is TGTGCCAGCAGGGACCCCTACACTGAAGCTTTCTTT.

This clonotype was detected only a few times. This chain links TRBV30 with TRBJ1-5; D is uncertain. The CDR3 runs 13 residues. V lost 0 bases, J lost 4 bases, and 7 bases lay in between. CDR1 is GTSNPN and CDR2 is SVGIG in the germline V gene (reference sequence). CDR3 in DNA: TGTGCCTGGAGTGTACGTGGGAATCAGCCCCAGCATTTT. Protein: CAWSVRGNQPQHF.

The chain links TRBV20-1 to TRBJ2-5; D unclear. Germline CDR1 is DFQATT and CDR2 is SNEGSKA (reference sequence). The CDR3 length is 15 residues. The ends were cut back, 5 bases at V and 3 bases at J, with 19 bases in the middle. CDR3 in DNA: TGCAGTGCTCACAGTGGGGAAAGGTTTGAAGAGACCCAGTACTTC. It is translated as CSAHSGERFEETQYF.

The CDR3 is CASPPLRGNTGELFF. CDR3 DNA sequence: TGTGCCAGCCCCCCGCTGCGGGGGAACACCGGGGAGCTGTTTTTT. The chain links TRBV11-1 to TRBJ2-2; tentatively, D is TRBD2 (6 bases). This CDR3 spans 15 amino acids. Germline lookup yields CDR1 SGHAT and CDR2 FQDESV (reference sequence). V was cut by 8 bases and J by 1 base, with 14 bases left in between. The complete variable domain, with remaining parts taken from reference TRBV11-1 and TRBJ2-2, reads EAEVAQSPRYKITEKSQAVAFWCDPISGHATLYWYRQILGQGPELLVQFQDESVVDDSQLPKDRFSAERLKGVDSTLKIQPAELGDSAMYLCASPPLRGNTGELFFGEGSRLTVL.

This clonotype was counted a few times. The V call is TRBV9, the J call TRBJ1-1; tentative D call: TRBD1 (5 bases). Germline values: CDR1 SGDLS, CDR2 YYNGEE. The germline V and J ends were trimmed by 0 bases and 4 bases, with 13 bases remaining between them. The CDR3 sequence is 15 residues long. The CDR3 DNA follows: TGTGCCAGCAGCGTAGGTGGCGGGGGGATCACTGAAGCTTTCTTT. Translated: CASSVGGGGITEAFF.

The chain combines TRBV5-1 with TRBJ2-3; tentative D call: TRBD1 (5 bases). The CDR3 runs 14 residues. Germline loops: CDR1 SGHRS, CDR2 YFSETQ. V lost 4 bases and J lost 4, with 13 bases in between. CDR3 nucleotide sequence: TGCGCCAGCAGCGCGGAGCAGGGATCAGATACGCAGTATTTT. Translation gives CASSAEQGSDTQYF.

V usage is TRBV10-3 and J usage is TRBJ1-4, with D possibly TRBD1 on 5 matching bases. V was trimmed by 1 base and J by 0 bases, leaving 9 bases between them. Germline loops: CDR1 ENHRY, CDR2 SYGVKD. This CDR3 has 16 residues. The CDR3 DNA is TGTGCCATCAGTGAGTGGCAGGGTGCAACTAATGAAAAACTGTTTTTT. Translated: CAISEWQGATNEKLFF.

The chain recombines TRBV7-2 with TRBJ2-1; unclear D gene. The V end lost 3 bases, the J end lost 8 bases, and 8 bases lay between the germline ends. The germline CDR1 and CDR2 sequences are SGHTA and FQGNSA. This CDR3 contains 12 residues. The DNA of the CDR3 is TGTGCCAGCAGCTTCTATAGAGATGAGCAGTTCTTC. Translating gives CASSFYRDEQFF. Full variable domain (rest looked up from reference TRBV7-2 and TRBJ2-1): GAGVSQSPSNKVTEKGKDVELRCDPISGHTALYWYRQSLGQGLEFLIYFQGNSAPDKSGLPSDRFSAERTGGSVSTLTIQRTQQEDSAVYLCASSFYRDEQFFGPGTRLTVL.

In its sample, this clonotype was seen a few times. V is TRBV29-1 and J is TRBJ1-1; weak D call: TRBD1 (6 bases). CDR1 is SQVTM, CDR2 ANQGSEA, per germline. This CDR3 spans 16 amino acids. The V end was cut by 1 base, the J end by 0 bases, with 15 bases between. The CDR3 loop reads CSVEGWQGFMNTEAFF. CDR3 sequence (DNA): TGCAGCGTTGAAGGCTGGCAGGGGTTTATGAACACTGAAGCTTTCTTT.

This clonotype was observed many times. V and J are TRBV6-5 and TRBJ1-3, with D possibly being TRBD1 (5 bases). The CDR3 spans 16 residues. Per the germline V gene, CDR1 is MNHEY and CDR2 is SVGAGI. With 0 bases removed from V and 0 bases from J, the gap between germline ends came to 9 bases. The CDR3 DNA reads as TGTGCCAGCAGTTACTCCACAGGCCACTCTGGAAACACCATATATTTT. Protein sequence: CASSYSTGHSGNTIYF.

J is TRBJ2-7 and V is TRBV10-3; TRBD2 might be the D (6 bases). Trimming removed 4 bases from V and 5 bases from J, with 12 bases in between. The CDR3 has 13 residues. The germline gives CDR1 ENHRY, CDR2 SYGVKD. CDR3 loop: CAISARLDHEQYF. In nucleotides, the CDR3 is TGTGCCATCAGTGCCCGACTAGACCACGAGCAGTACTTC.

This clonotype was found a few times. The chain links TRBV20-1 to TRBJ1-4; D unclear. CDR3 length equals 12 residues. The V gene's germline CDR1 is DFQATT and CDR2 SNEGSKA (reference sequence). Trimming took 0 bases from V and 8 from J, leaving 7 bases between them. The CDR3 nucleotides read TGCAGTGCTAGAGACAGAGGGGAAAAACTGTTTTTT. It specifies CSARDRGEKLFF.

This clonotype was counted a few times. This may be a read error, as it is one base from a much larger clone. The gene calls are TRBV14 and TRBJ1-1; unclear D gene. Trimming pared 4 bases from V and 1 base from J, leaving 7 bases between. From germline, CDR1 is SGHDN and CDR2 FVKESK. The CDR3 has 13 amino acids. CDR3 coding DNA: TGTGCCAGCAGCCTACAGCCGAACACTGAAGCTTTCTTT. Translation gives CASSLQPNTEAFF.

V and J are TRBV20-1 and TRBJ2-1; 8 positions agree with TRBD2. This CDR3 region has 16 residues. CDR1 and CDR2 from the germline V gene are DFQATT and SNEGSKA (reference sequence). The V and J ends lost 0 bases and 3 bases, in that order; junction bases with no gene match: 7. The DNA of the CDR3 is TGCAGTGCTAGAGATCGCGGTAGCGGGAACTACAATGAGCAGTTCTTC. This codes for CSARDRGSGNYNEQFF.

The CDR3 region has the DNA TGTGCCAGCAGTCTTTCCGACGGGAAAAACATTCAGTACTTC. The encoded protein is CASSLSDGKNIQYF. V gene TRBV2 combines with J gene TRBJ2-4; D uncertain. With 5 bases removed from V and 4 bases from J, the gap between germline ends came to 12 bases. The germline CDR1 and CDR2 sequences are SNHLY and FYNNEI. The CDR3 consists of 14 residues.